This T cell receptor beta chain was documented in a study of beta chain features in type 1 diabetes. Study-level results: Whether HLA type affects TCRB rearrangement stayed undetermined in the present work. PCR, the amplification step, might favor shorter templates, equally in patients and controls. A moderate, significant TCRB CDR3 shortening appeared in type 1 diabetes across four CD4+ subsets.

A note on this clone: Its target is unknown.

The sequenced template was cDNA made from the entire isolated RNA. The repertoire was sequenced with immunoSEQ multiplex PCR; TCRdb's copy has only in-frame clones and lacks some. The data hold some 190,000 clones, with approximately 8.4% observed a single time. The sample consisted of central memory CD4+ T cells from blood. The sequence was obtained from a man younger than 35 with type 1 diabetes.

The CDR3 is CASSPLGLAGRGEQFF. The CDR3 DNA is TGTGCCAGCAGCCCCCTTGGACTAGCGGGGCGGGGTGAGCAGTTCTTC. The rearrangement uses TRBV7-9 and TRBJ2-1; TRBD2 matches 12 bases. J was trimmed by 9 bases and V by 5 bases; bases with no gene match: 11. The CDR3 consists of 16 residues. The germline V gene has CDR1 SEHNR and CDR2 FQNEAQ (reference sequence).